Following are 26 T cell receptor beta chains from one sample sequenced in a study of T cells in Graves' hyperthyroidism and ophthalmopathy (dated by TCRdb to about 2019). The library was obtained by multiplex PCR. This sample was sequenced with an Illumina HiSeq 2000. The TCR beta CDR3 regions were amplified from the RNA transcripts. The first round of RT-PCR for the TCR CDR3 was performed with the HTBI primer set and the Qiagen OneStep RT-PCR kit. TCRdb's own reprocessing of the public reads used fastp at Q25 and MiXCR and kept productive beta chains. Rows merge per CDR3 protein into single entries with the most common DNA and genes. Present in this sample are some 320,000 distinct CDR3 sequences, roughly 15% of which were seen just once. The top ten constitute approximately 35% of the sample. The sample comprised blood. The receptors were sampled from a woman aged 40 to 50 with Graves' ophthalmopathy.

This chain joins TRBV19 and TRBJ1-1, with a possible D match to TRBD1 (6 bases). V lost 7 bases, J lost 10 bases, and 22 bases lay in between. CDR1 is LNHDA, CDR2 SQIVND, per germline (reference sequence). There are 14 residues in the CDR3. The DNA of the CDR3 is TGTGCCAGTAATTCCGGGACACCCCTGGTAGGAGCTTTCTTT. Translation gives CASNSGTPLVGAFF.

This clonotype has a count of ten or more. The genes are TRBV6-1 and TRBJ1-5, with D perhaps matching TRBD1 (6 bases). The V end lost 6 bases, the J end lost 5 bases, and 11 bases lay between the germline ends. Germline assignment: CDR1 MNHNS and CDR2 SASEGT. The CDR3 runs 13 residues. The DNA for the CDR3 is TGTGCCAGCAGAGGGGGTCCCTATCAGCCCCAGCATTTT. This codes for CASRGGPYQPQHF.

The table lists this clonotype with many counts. V and J are TRBV12-3 or TRBV12-4 and TRBJ2-7; D may be TRBD1 or TRBD2 (6 bases each). V lost 3 bases and J 2 bases, leaving 11 bases between the germline ends. This CDR3 spans 14 amino acids. The CDR3 coding sequence is TGTGCCAGCAGTTTCATAGGGGGGACCTACGAGCAGTACTTC. It is translated as CASSFIGGTYEQYF.

This clonotype came up many times. This chain links TRBV5-5 with TRBJ2-3; 8 nucleotides agree with TRBD1. Germline V CDR1 and CDR2: SGHKS, YYEKEE (reference sequence). V was clipped by 4 bases and J by 3 bases; unmatched bases: 10. The CDR3 contains 16 residues. The CDR3 DNA follows: TGTGCCAGCAGCACCGGACAGGGTTTTAGGACAGATACGCAGTATTTT. It codes for CASSTGQGFRTDTQYF. Combining the CDR3 with reference TRBV5-5 and TRBJ2-3 gives the whole variable domain DAGVTQSPTHLIKTRGQQVTLRCSPISGHKSVSWYQQVLGQGPQFIFQYYEKEERGRGNFPDRFSARQFPNYSSELNVNALLLGDSALYLCASSTGQGFRTDTQYFGPGTRLTVL.

This clonotype was detected many times. The chain recombines TRBV7-2 with TRBJ2-1; D remains unclear. The germline CDR1 and CDR2 sequences are SGHTA and FQGNSA. The CDR3 runs 13 residues. The germline V and J ends were trimmed by 2 bases and 5 bases, with 7 bases remaining between them. As DNA, the CDR3 is TGTGCCAGCAGCTTACCTACCCACAATGAGCAGTTCTTC. Amino acids: CASSLPTHNEQFF.

This clonotype was picked up a small number of times. The rearrangement joins TRBV18 to TRBJ2-7; 9 positions agree with TRBD1. The CDR3 contains 14 residues. Losses at the gene ends were 5 bases for V and 3 bases for J; bases not matched to a gene: 5. Germline CDR1 is KGHSH and CDR2 is LQKENI. The CDR3 sequence: CASSTGGQGYEQYF. CDR3 bases: TGTGCCAGCTCAACCGGGGGACAGGGCTACGAGCAGTACTTC.

A few counts support this clonotype. The genes are TRBV12-3 or TRBV12-4 and TRBJ1-1; D possibly corresponds to TRBD1 (5 bases). The length of the CDR3 is 16 residues. V lost 2 bases, J lost 5 bases, and 18 bases lay in between. The CDR3 spells CASSLNRVAGGTEAFF. CDR3 bases: TGTGCCAGCAGTTTAAATCGAGTGGCGGGGGGGACTGAAGCTTTCTTT.

This clonotype was seen a handful of times. This sequence joins TRBV29-1 and TRBJ2-3; no definite D call. The CDR3 contains 12 residues. Between the trimmed V and J ends, which lost 6 bases and 7 bases, there was a span of 14 bases. Germline V lookup: CDR1 SQVTM, CDR2 ANQGSEA. The CDR3: CSVSPGPNTQYF. The CDR3 coding sequence is TGCAGCGTCAGCCCGGGCCCCAATACGCAGTATTTT.

This clonotype was seen ten or more times. This CDR3 is CASSRDRGRDNQPQHF. CDR3 DNA sequence: TGTGCCAGTAGTCGAGATCGGGGGCGCGACAATCAGCCCCAGCATTTT. The V call is TRBV19, the J call TRBJ1-5; tentatively, D is TRBD1 (6 bases). The germline CDR1 and CDR2 sequences are LNHDA and SQIVND (reference sequence). The CDR3 spans 16 residues. V lost 5 bases to trimming and J lost 3 bases, with 17 bases between them.

A note on this clonotype: This may be a read error, as it is one base from a much larger clone. The chain carries TRBV6-5 and TRBJ2-7, with 9 bases matching TRBD2. Per germline, CDR1 MNHEY and CDR2 SVGAGI. The CDR3 is 14 residues long. With 8 bases clipped from V and 5 bases from J, the junction kept 10 bases outside the gene matches. CDR3 DNA: TGTGCCAGCGGTTCCGGGACTAGCACCGACGAGCAGTACTTC. Its protein product is CASGSGTSTDEQYF.

The chain couples TRBV9 to TRBJ2-5; D possibly corresponds to TRBD1 (5 bases). V shed 3 bases and J shed 5 bases, with 14 bases lying between them. The length of the CDR3 is 14 residues. The germline V gene has CDR1 SGDLS and CDR2 YYNGEE. The DNA for the CDR3 is TGTGCCAGCAGCGAGACAGTCTCCGGCGAGACCCAGTACTTC. Amino acids: CASSETVSGETQYF.

The chain links TRBV3-1 to TRBJ1-4; D not resolved. V was pared by 2 bases and J by 8 bases, with 15 bases between. The CDR3 consists of 15 residues. From germline, CDR1 is LGHDT and CDR2 YNNKEL (reference sequence). CDR3 bases: TGTGCCAGCAGCCAAAGAATACGGGGTGGCGAAAAACTGTTTTTT. Translation gives CASSQRIRGGEKLFF.

This clonotype has just a few counts. The chain joins TRBV20-1 to TRBJ2-5; 7 nucleotides agree with TRBD2. Trimming took 2 bases from V and 4 from J; bases not matched to a gene: 7. The germline gives CDR1 DFQATT, CDR2 SNEGSKA (reference sequence). This CDR3 is built from 14 residues. The CDR3 nucleotides read TGCAGTGCTAGAATATCTGGGAGGGCAGAGACCCAGTACTTC. It yields the protein CSARISGRAETQYF.

The chain links TRBV20-1 to TRBJ1-5; no definite D call. Deletions cut 7 bases from V and 0 bases from J, with 22 bases between. This CDR3 has 17 amino acids. Germline V CDR1 and CDR2: DFQATT, SNEGSKA (reference sequence). The CDR3 DNA reads TGCAGTGTGGGGAAGTGGGTCGCTGGCAATAGCAATCAGCCCCAGCATTTT. Its translation is CSVGKWVAGNSNQPQHF.

This clonotype was found many times. This chain links TRBV12-3 or TRBV12-4 with TRBJ1-3; D ambiguous. V lost 4 bases to trimming and J lost 2 bases, with 9 bases between them. CDR3 length: 14 amino acids. Here the CDR3 DNA reads TGTGCCAGCAGTTACCGGGCCACTGGAAACACCATATATTTT. As protein: CASSYRATGNTIYF.

This clonotype was observed a few times. The gene calls are TRBV5-1 and TRBJ1-1; TRBD1 matches at 10 bases. V was pared by 1 base and J by 4 bases, with 7 bases of the junction left unmatched. The germline V gene has CDR1 SGHRS and CDR2 YFSETQ. The CDR3 runs to 16 residues. The DNA of the CDR3 is TGCGCCAGCAGCTTGTTTCCGGGACAGGGGAGCACTGAAGCTTTCTTT. Residues: CASSLFPGQGSTEAFF.

This clonotype was counted many times. The V gene is TRBV27, the J gene TRBJ1-1; D unresolved. The CDR3 extends over 13 amino acids. V dropped 3 bases and J dropped 5 bases, with 10 bases sitting between them. Germline CDR1 and CDR2: MNHEY and SMNVEV (reference sequence). CDR3 amino acids: CASSLSPGTEAFF. CDR3 in DNA: TGTGCCAGCAGTTTGAGTCCGGGGACTGAAGCTTTCTTT.

Details on this clonotype: A read error is possible here, since a much larger clone lies one base away. The J gene is TRBJ2-7, the V gene TRBV28; D perhaps matches TRBD2 (5 bases). The CDR3 is 12 residues long. Germline assignment: CDR1 MDHEN and CDR2 SYDVKM. V dropped 5 bases and J dropped 9 bases, with 14 bases sitting between them. CDR3 sequence reads: CASSESGMGQYF. CDR3 nucleotide sequence: TGTGCCAGCAGTGAAAGCGGAATGGGGCAGTACTTC.

This chain uses TRBV20-1 with TRBJ1-6, with D unresolved. The CDR3 is made up of 14 amino acids. V was trimmed by 4 bases and J by 5 bases, leaving 12 bases between them. Germline V gene data show CDR1 as DFQATT and CDR2 as SNEGSKA (reference sequence). Here the CDR3 reads CSAKSTLNNSPLHF. The DNA for the CDR3 is TGCAGTGCTAAGTCGACCTTGAATAATTCACCCCTCCACTTT.

The chain has TRBV7-8 and TRBJ2-7; D ambiguous. V dropped 5 bases and J dropped 1 base, with 24 bases sitting between them. CDR1 and CDR2 from the germline V gene are SGHVS and FQNEAQ. The CDR3 sequence is 18 residues long. Written as DNA, the CDR3 is TGTGCCAGCAGCCCTATAATCCCAAACCAAAGAAGATCCTACGAGCAGTACTTC. Translating it yields CASSPIIPNQRRSYEQYF.

This clonotype was detected ten times or more. The chain is built from TRBV10-3 and TRBJ1-1; TRBD1 might be the D (5 bases). CDR3 length: 15 residues. Trimming took 8 bases from V and 10 from J, leaving 26 bases between them. CDR1 is ENHRY, CDR2 SYGVKD, per germline. This CDR3 reads CAIGGDLSTGFGAFF. CDR3 sequence (DNA): TGTGCCATCGGCGGGGACTTGTCAACGGGATTTGGAGCTTTCTTT.

There are many counts of this clonotype. The chain recombines TRBV28 with TRBJ2-1; a possible D gene is TRBD1 (5 bases). Germline loops: CDR1 MDHEN, CDR2 SYDVKM. The CDR3 contains 16 residues. V lost 1 base and J lost 8, with 18 bases in between. DNA for the CDR3: TGTGCCAGCAGTTTATCGGTAGGGGATGTGAACGATGAGCAGTTCTTC. As protein: CASSLSVGDVNDEQFF.

This clonotype has ten or more counts. The rearrangement joins TRBV19 to TRBJ1-2; tentatively, D is TRBD1 (6 bases). The CDR3 runs to 15 residues. Germline CDR1 reads LNHDA; CDR2 reads SQIVND (reference sequence). The V end lost 6 bases, the J end lost 2 bases, and 16 bases lay between the germline ends. The CDR3 DNA follows: TGTGCCAGTAGCGGACAGCCTCGATCCAACTATGGCTACACCTTC. It is translated as CASSGQPRSNYGYTF.

This clonotype was observed many times. J is TRBJ2-5 and V is TRBV11-2; 14 nucleotides line up with TRBD2. This CDR3 spans 13 amino acids. Per the germline V gene, CDR1 is SGHAT and CDR2 is FQNNGV. The V and J ends lost 7 bases and 12 bases, in that order; junction bases with no gene match: 7. The CDR3 spells CASNGLAGGGKYF. In DNA, the CDR3 is TGTGCCAGCAACGGACTAGCGGGAGGAGGCAAGTACTTC.

The V call is TRBV20-1, the J call TRBJ2-7, with no clear D. CDR3 length: 14 residues. V lost 3 bases to trimming and J lost 2 bases, with 14 bases between them. Germline V gives CDR1 DFQATT, CDR2 SNEGSKA (reference sequence). CDR3 protein: CSARLEVQPYEQYF. CDR3 DNA: TGCAGTGCTAGGCTAGAAGTACAACCCTACGAGCAGTACTTC.

This clonotype has just a few counts. The chain uses TRBV20-1 and TRBJ1-4; D unresolved. CDR1 is DFQATT, CDR2 SNEGSKA, per germline (reference sequence). V was clipped by 4 bases and J by 6 bases, with 9 bases between them. This CDR3 spans 12 amino acids. CDR3 residues: CSAMLNYEKLFF. DNA of the CDR3: TGCAGTGCTATGCTTAACTATGAAAAACTGTTTTTT.